This T cell receptor (beta chain) was sequenced in a study of blood T cell repertoires in COVID-19. About the research overall: Specimens from acute and convalescent COVID-19 originated in the United States, Italy and Spain.

The assay was immunoSEQ multiplex PCR, and TCRdb's table has in-frame clones only and misses some. The table shows approximately 260,000 clones, with approximately 88% occurring only once. Everyone who took part was roughly 18 to 89 years old, and they came from 20 to 25 US areas. Assignments of participants to cohorts depended upon their own reported clinical history. This CDR3 has 15 amino acids. In germline, CDR1 is SGDLS, CDR2 YYNGEE. V lost 3 bases, J lost 6 bases, and 15 bases lay in between. Sequencing was done on a sample of PBMCs or T cells enriched from blood (not recorded which). This rearrangement joins TRBV9 to TRBJ1-4; the D gene is possibly TRBD1 (6 bases). The receptor was isolated from a woman aged 40 to 50 with acute COVID-19. Written as DNA, the CDR3 is TGTGCCAGCAGCGGACAGGCCTCGTTGTATGAAAAACTGTTTTTT. Amino acids: CASSGQASLYEKLFF.